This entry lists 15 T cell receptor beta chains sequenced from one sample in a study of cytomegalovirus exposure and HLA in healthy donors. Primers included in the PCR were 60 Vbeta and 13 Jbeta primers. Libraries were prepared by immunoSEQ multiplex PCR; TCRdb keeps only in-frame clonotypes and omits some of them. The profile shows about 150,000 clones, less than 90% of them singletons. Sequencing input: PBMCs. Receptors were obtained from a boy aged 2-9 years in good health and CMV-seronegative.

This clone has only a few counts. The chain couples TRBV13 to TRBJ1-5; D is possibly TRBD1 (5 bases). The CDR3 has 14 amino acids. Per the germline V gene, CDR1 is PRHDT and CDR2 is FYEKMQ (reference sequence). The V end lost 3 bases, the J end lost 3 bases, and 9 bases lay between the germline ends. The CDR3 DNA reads TGTGCCAGCAGCTTGGGGGGATTCAATCAGCCCCAGCATTTT. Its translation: CASSLGGFNQPQHF.

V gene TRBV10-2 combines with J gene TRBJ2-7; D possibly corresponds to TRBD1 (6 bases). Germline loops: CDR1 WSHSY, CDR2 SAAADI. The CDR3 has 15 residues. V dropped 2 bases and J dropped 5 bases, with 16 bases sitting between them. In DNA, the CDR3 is TGCGCCAGCAGTGAGCGGCTAACAGGGATTGACGAGCAGTACTTC. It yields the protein CASSERLTGIDEQYF.

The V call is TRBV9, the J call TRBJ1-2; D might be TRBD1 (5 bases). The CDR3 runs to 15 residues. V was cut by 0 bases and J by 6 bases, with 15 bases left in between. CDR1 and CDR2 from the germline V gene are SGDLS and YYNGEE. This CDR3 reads CASSVVSEGEDGYTF. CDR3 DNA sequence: TGTGCCAGCAGCGTAGTAAGTGAAGGGGAAGATGGCTACACCTTC.

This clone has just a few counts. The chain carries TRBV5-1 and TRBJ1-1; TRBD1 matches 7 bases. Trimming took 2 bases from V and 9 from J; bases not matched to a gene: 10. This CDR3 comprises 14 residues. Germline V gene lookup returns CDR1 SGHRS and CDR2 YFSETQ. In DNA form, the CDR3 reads TGCGCCAGCAGCTTAACACCGGGACAGCCTCAAGCTTTCTTT. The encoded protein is CASSLTPGQPQAFF. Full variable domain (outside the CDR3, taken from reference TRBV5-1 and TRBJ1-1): KAGVTQTPRYLIKTRGQQVTLSCSPISGHRSVSWYQQTPGQGLQFLFEYFSETQRNKGNFPGRFSGRQFSNSRSEMNVSTLELGDSALYLCASSLTPGQPQAFFGQGTRLTVV.

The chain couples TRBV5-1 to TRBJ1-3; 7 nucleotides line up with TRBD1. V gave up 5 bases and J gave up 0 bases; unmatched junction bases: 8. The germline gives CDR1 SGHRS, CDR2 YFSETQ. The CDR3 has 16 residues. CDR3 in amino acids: CASSSGTDGSGNTIYF. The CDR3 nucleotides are TGCGCCAGCAGTTCCGGGACAGACGGCTCTGGAAACACCATATATTTT.

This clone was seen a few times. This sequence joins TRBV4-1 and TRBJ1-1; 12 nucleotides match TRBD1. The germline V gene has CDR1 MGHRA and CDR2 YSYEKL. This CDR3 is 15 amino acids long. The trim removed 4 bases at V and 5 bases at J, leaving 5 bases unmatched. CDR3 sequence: CASSPRDRGRTEAFF. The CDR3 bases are TGCGCCAGCAGCCCTAGGGACAGGGGGCGGACTGAAGCTTTCTTT.

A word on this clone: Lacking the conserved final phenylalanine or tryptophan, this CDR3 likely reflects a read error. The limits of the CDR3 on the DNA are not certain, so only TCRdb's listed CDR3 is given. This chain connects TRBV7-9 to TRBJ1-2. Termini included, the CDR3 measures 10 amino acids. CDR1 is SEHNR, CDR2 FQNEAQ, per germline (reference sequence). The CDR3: CASSLDRVED.

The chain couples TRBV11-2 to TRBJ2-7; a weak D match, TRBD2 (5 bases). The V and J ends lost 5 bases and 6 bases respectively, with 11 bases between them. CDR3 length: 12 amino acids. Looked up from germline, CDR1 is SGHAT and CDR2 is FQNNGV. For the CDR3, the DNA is TGTGCCAGCAGCACCTTAGCGTTCGAGCAGTACTTC. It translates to CASSTLAFEQYF.

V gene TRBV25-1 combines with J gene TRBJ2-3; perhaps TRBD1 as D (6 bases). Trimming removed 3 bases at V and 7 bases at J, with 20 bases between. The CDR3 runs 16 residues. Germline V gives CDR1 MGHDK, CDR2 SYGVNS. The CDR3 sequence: CASSDPRATGENTQYF. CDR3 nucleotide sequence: TGTGCCAGCAGTGACCCGAGGGCGACAGGCGAAAATACGCAGTATTTT.

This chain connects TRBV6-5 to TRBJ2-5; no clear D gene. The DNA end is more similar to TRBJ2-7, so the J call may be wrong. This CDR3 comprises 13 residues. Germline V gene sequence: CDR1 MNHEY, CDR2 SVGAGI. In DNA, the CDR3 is TGTGCCAGCAGGGAAGGATCGCACTACGAGCAGTACTTC. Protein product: CASREGSHYEQYF.

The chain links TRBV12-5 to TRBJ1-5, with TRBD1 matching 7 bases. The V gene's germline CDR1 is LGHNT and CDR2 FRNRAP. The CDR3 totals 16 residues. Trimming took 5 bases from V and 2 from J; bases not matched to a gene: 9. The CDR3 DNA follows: TGTGCTAGTGGTCCCCCCAGGGGGGCTGGCAATCAGCCCCAGCATTTT. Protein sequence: CASGPPRGAGNQPQHF.

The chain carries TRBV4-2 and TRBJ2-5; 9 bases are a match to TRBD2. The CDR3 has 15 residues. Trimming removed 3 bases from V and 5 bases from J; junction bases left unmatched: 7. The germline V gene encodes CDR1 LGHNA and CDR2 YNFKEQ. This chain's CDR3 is CASSQAASGEETQYF. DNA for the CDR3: TGTGCCAGCAGCCAGGCCGCTAGCGGGGAGGAGACCCAGTACTTC.

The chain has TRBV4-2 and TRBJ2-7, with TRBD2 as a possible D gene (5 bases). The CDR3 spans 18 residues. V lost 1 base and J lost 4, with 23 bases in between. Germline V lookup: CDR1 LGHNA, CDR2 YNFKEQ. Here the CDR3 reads CASSQVSRETSFRYEQYF. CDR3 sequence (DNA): TGTGCCAGCAGCCAAGTCTCGAGGGAAACTTCATTCCGATACGAGCAGTACTTC.

The CDR3 here is CASSLGLEGYEQYF. The CDR3 bases are TGTGCCAGCAGCTTGGGACTGGAGGGTTACGAGCAGTACTTC. The rearrangement joins TRBV7-8 to TRBJ2-7; D is possibly TRBD2 (6 bases). Germline V lookup: CDR1 SGHVS, CDR2 FQNEAQ. This CDR3 is 14 amino acids long. The V and J ends lost 3 bases and 4 bases respectively, with 13 bases between them. Variable domain in full (rest from reference TRBV7-8 and TRBJ2-7): GAGVSQSPRYKVAKRGQDVALRCDPISGHVSLFWYQQALGQGPEFLTYFQNEAQLDKSGLPSDRFFAERPEGSVSTLKIQRTQQEDSAVYLCASSLGLEGYEQYFGPGTRLTVT.

Here the CDR3 reads CASSLGGAGAYEQYF. Written as DNA, the CDR3 is TGTGCCAGCAGCTTAGGAGGGGCGGGAGCCTACGAGCAGTACTTC. V gene TRBV7-2 combines with J gene TRBJ2-7; 7 nucleotides agree with TRBD2. V dropped 1 base and J dropped 2; count of bases not matched to a gene: 5. The CDR3 runs 15 residues. Germline CDR1 is SGHTA and CDR2 is FQGNSA.